This TCR beta chain was obtained from a study of cytomegalovirus exposure and HLA in healthy donors. Regarding the study as a whole: Under in vitro conditions, a few CMV-associated chains were confirmed as specific for CMV antigens. The classifier was said to identify cytomegalovirus status with high specificity and sensitivity.

PCR involved 60 Vbeta and 13 Jbeta primers. TCRdb's copy holds only in-frame clones and misses some; the assay was immunoSEQ multiplex PCR. The sample has over 150,000 clones, around 80% seen once. Comment on this clone: Its antigen is undetermined.

The CDR3 is 16 amino acids. Germline V gives CDR1 SGDLS, CDR2 YYNGEE. The trim removed 3 bases at V and 1 base at J, leaving 8 bases unmatched. The source is a boy between 2 and 10 years old in good health and CMV-seronegative. The source material was PBMCs. The chain carries TRBV9 and TRBJ2-7, with 9 bases aligning to TRBD1. The CDR3 region has the DNA TGTGCCAGCAGCGACCCTCGGGACAGGGAGTCCTACGAGCAGTACTTC. It is translated as CASSDPRDRESYEQYF.